This T cell receptor beta chain was profiled in a study of T-cell memory formation after mild COVID-19. The table lists this clonotype with a few counts. TCRdb processed the 5' RACE reads anew with MiXCR; each CDR3 protein has one entry. Seen here are 100,000 to 150,000 distinct CDR3 sequences, about 5.9% observed once, and the top ten hold roughly 2%. V was trimmed by 4 bases and J by 2 bases, leaving 11 bases between them. The CDR3 runs 13 residues. The germline gives CDR1 SQVTM, CDR2 ANQGSEA. The sequence was obtained from an adult woman who had mild COVID-19 (a few samples of this study predate the infection). Cell type and time point are not known. Sequencing was performed on PBMCs or a T cell subset sorted from them (not recorded which). The rearrangement links TRBV29-1 to TRBJ2-5; D might be TRBD1 or TRBD2, each matching 5 bases. The CDR3 DNA reads as TGCAGCGTTGCGGGGCAGGGTCAAGAGACCCAGTACTTC. Amino acid sequence: CSVAGQGQETQYF. Full variable domain (outside the CDR3, taken from reference TRBV29-1 and TRBJ2-5): SAVISQKPSRDICQRGTSLTIQCQVDSQVTMMFWYRQQPGQSLTLIATANQGSEATYESGFVIDKFPISRPNLTFSTLTVSNMSPEDSSIYLCSVAGQGQETQYFGPGTRLLVL.